Sequencing of this TCR beta chain was carried out in a study of response to subunit inactivated influenza vaccine. Trimming took 5 bases from V and 1 from J, leaving 8 bases between them. In germline, CDR1 is SQVTM, CDR2 ANQGSEA. CDR3 size: 12 residues. This clonotype was detected only a few times. From the RT-PCR reads, TCRdb called clonotypes with MiXCR, one entry per CDR3 protein. The data hold hundreds of thousands of distinct CDR3 sequences, with less than 20% observed a single time. V is TRBV29-1 and J is TRBJ1-1, with D possibly TRBD1 on 5 matching bases. This sample comprised PBMCs from blood, obtained roughly 5 days after vaccination. This receptor was taken from a man aged 45-65 years who received an inactivated influenza vaccine. The CDR3 DNA reads as TGCAGCGTTCGACAGCGGAACACTGAAGCTTTCTTT. This translates into CSVRQRNTEAFF. Using reference TRBV29-1 and TRBJ1-1 for the parts outside the CDR3, the full variable domain is SAVISQKPSRDICQRGTSLTIQCQVDSQVTMMFWYRQQPGQSLTLIATANQGSEATYESGFVIDKFPISRPNLTFSTLTVSNMSPEDSSIYLCSVRQRNTEAFFGQGTRLTVV.